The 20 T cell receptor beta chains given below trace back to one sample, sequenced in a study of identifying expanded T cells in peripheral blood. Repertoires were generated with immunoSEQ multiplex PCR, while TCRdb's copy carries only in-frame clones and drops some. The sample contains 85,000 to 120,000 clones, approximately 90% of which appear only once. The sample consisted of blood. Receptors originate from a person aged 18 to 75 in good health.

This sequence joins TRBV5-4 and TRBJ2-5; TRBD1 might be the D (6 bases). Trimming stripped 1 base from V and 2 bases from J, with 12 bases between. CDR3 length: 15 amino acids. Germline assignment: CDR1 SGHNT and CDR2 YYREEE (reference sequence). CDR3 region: CASSLSLTGQETQYF. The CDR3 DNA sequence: TGTGCCAGCAGCTTGAGTTTGACAGGACAAGAGACCCAGTACTTC.

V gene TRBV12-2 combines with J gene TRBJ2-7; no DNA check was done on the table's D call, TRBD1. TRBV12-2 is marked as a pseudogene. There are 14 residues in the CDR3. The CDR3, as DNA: TGTGCAAGTCGCTTCTTTCACAGGACGTACGAGCAGTACTTC. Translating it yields CASRFFHRTYEQYF.

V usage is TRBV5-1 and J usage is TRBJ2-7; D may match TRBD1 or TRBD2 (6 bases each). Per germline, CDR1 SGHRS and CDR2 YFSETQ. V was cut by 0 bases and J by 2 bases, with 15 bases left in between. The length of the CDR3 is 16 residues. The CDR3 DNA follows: TGCGCCAGCAGCTTGGGCGGGACAAGTCAGACCTACGAGCAGTACTTC. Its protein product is CASSLGGTSQTYEQYF.

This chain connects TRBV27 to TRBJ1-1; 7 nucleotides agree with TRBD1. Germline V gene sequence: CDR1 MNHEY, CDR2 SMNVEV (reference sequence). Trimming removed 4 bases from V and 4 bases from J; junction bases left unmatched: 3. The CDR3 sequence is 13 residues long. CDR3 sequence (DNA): TGTGCCAGCAGTTCTCAGGGGGGCACTGAAGCTTTCTTT. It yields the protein CASSSQGGTEAFF.

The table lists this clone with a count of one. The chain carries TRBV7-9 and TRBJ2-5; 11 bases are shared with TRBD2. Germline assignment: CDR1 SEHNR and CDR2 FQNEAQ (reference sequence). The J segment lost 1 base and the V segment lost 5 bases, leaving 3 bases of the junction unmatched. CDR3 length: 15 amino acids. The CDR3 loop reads CASSRLAGIQETQYF. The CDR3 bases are TGTGCCAGCAGCCGACTAGCGGGAATCCAAGAGACCCAGTACTTC.

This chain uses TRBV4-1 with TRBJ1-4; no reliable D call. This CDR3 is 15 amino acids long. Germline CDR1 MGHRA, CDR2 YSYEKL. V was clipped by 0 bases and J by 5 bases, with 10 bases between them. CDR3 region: CASSQDTVQNEKLFF. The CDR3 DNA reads TGCGCCAGCAGCCAAGATACTGTGCAGAATGAAAAACTGTTTTTT.

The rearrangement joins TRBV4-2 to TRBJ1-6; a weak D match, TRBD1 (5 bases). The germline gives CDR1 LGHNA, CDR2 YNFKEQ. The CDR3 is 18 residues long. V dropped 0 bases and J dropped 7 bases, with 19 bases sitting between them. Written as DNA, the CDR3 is TGTGCCAGCAGCCAAGAGGATAACAGGCCGGATTTGAATTCACCCCTCCACTTT. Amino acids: CASSQEDNRPDLNSPLHF.

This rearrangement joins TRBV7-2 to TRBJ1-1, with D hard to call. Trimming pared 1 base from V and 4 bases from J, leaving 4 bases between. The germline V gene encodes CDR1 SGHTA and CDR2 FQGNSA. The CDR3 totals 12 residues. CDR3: CASSLVATEAFF. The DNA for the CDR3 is TGTGCCAGCAGCTTAGTCGCCACTGAAGCTTTCTTT.

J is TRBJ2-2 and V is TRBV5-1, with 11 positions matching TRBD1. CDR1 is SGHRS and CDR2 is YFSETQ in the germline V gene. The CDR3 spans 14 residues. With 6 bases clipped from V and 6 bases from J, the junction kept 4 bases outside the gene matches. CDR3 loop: CASNAGQGAGELFF. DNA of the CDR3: TGCGCCAGCAACGCGGGACAGGGGGCCGGGGAGCTGTTTTTT. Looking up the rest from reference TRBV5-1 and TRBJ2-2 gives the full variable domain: KAGVTQTPRYLIKTRGQQVTLSCSPISGHRSVSWYQQTPGQGLQFLFEYFSETQRNKGNFPGRFSGRQFSNSRSEMNVSTLELGDSALYLCASNAGQGAGELFFGEGSRLTVL.

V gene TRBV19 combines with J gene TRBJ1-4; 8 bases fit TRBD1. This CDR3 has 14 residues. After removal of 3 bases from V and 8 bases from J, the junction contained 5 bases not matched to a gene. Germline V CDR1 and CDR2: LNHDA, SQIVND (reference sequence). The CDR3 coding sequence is TGTGCCAGTAGTATGACAGGGGCCGGGGAAAAACTGTTTTTT. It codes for CASSMTGAGEKLFF.

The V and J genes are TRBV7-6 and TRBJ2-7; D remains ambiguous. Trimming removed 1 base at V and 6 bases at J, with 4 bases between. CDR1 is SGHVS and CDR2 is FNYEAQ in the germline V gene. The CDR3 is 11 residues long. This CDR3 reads CASSLGVEQYF. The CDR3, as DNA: TGTGCCAGCAGCTTAGGTGTCGAGCAGTACTTC.

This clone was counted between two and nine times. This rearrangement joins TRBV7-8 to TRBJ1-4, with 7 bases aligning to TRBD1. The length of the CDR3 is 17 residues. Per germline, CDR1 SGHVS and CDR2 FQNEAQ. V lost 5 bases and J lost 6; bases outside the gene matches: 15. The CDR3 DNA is TGTGCCAGCAGCCCGGCCCGAGACAGGGTCCGCCATGAAAAACTGTTTTTT. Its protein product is CASSPARDRVRHEKLFF.

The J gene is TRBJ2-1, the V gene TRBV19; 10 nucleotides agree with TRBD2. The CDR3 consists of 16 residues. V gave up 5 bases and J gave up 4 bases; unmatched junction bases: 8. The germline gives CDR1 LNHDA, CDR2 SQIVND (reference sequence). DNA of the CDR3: TGTGCCAGTAGTTTTTCCGGACTAGCGGATTACAATGAGCAGTTCTTC. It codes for CASSFSGLADYNEQFF. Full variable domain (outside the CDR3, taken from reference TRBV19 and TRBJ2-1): DGGITQSPKYLFRKEGQNVTLSCEQNLNHDAMYWYRQDPGQGLRLIYYSQIVNDFQKGDIAEGYSVSREKKESFPLTVTSAQKNPTAFYLCASSFSGLADYNEQFFGPGTRLTVL.

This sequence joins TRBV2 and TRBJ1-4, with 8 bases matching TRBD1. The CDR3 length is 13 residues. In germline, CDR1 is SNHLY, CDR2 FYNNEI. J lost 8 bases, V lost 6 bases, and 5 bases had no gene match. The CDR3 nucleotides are TGTGCCAGCAGAGGGACAGGTGGGGAAAAACTGTTTTTT. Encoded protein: CASRGTGGEKLFF.

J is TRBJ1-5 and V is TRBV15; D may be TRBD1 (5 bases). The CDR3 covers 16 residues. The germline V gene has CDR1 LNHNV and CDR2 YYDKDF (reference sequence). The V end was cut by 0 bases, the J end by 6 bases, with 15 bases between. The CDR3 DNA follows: TGTGCCACCAGCAGAGAGATGGGGGTCGGGGGTCAGCCCCAGCATTTT. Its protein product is CATSREMGVGGQPQHF.

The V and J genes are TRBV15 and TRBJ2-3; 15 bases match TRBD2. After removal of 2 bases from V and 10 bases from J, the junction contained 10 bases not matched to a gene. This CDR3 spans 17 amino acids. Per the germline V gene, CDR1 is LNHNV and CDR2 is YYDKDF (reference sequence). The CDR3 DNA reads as TGTGCCACCAGCAGACCGGGACTAGCGGGGGGCATTGCTTCGCAGTATTTT. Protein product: CATSRPGLAGGIASQYF.

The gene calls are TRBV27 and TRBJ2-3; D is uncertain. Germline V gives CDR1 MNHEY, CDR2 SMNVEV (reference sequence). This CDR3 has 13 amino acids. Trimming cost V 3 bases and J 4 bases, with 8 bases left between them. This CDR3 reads CASSLGVPDTQYF. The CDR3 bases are TGTGCCAGCAGTTTGGGCGTCCCAGATACGCAGTATTTT.

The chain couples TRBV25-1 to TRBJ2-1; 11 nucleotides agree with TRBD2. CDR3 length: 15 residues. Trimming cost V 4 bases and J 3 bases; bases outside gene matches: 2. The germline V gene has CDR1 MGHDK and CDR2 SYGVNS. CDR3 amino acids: CASSGSGRVYNEQFF. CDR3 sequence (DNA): TGTGCCAGCAGTGGTAGCGGGAGGGTCTACAATGAGCAGTTCTTC.

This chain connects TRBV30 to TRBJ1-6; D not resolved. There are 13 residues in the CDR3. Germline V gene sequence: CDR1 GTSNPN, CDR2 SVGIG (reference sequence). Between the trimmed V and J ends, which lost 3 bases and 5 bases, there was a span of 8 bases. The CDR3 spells CAWSSRNNSPLHF. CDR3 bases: TGTGCCTGGAGCTCACGGAATAATTCACCCCTCCACTTT.

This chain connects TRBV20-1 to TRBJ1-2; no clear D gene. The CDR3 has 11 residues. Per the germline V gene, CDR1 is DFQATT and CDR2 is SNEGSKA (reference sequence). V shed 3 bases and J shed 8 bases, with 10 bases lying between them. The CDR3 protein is CSASQPRGYTF. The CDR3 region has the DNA TGCAGTGCTAGTCAGCCGAGGGGCTACACCTTC.